The 29 T cell receptor beta chains below come from one sample, sequenced in a study of T-cell reconstitution after alpha-beta-depleted transplantation in children. Preparation of the TCRbeta library involved a method that used unique molecular identifiers. MiXCR, applied by TCRdb to the PCR reads, yields one record per CDR3 protein. The repertoire holds about 640,000 distinct CDR3 sequences, with 15% to 20% as singletons. The specimen comprised PBMCs from the stem cell graft donor, sampled from the stem cell graft. The receptor set was obtained from a human donor who donated a stem cell graft to a child with acute myeloid leukemia.

This clonotype showed up just once. The chain recombines TRBV7-9 with TRBJ2-3; 7 bases agree with TRBD2. After removal of 4 bases from V and 0 bases from J, the junction contained 10 bases not matched to a gene. CDR1 and CDR2 (germline): SEHNR, FQNEAQ (reference sequence). The CDR3 runs to 17 residues. The CDR3 region is CASSSETSPASTDTQYF. CDR3 sequence (DNA): TGTGCCAGCAGCTCGGAGACTAGCCCCGCTAGCACAGATACGCAGTATTTT.

This clonotype appeared many times. V gene TRBV6-1 combines with J gene TRBJ2-7; TRBD2 is a possible D gene (6 bases). The CDR3 extends over 15 amino acids. Trimming removed 2 bases at V and 2 bases at J, with 13 bases between. In germline, CDR1 is MNHNS, CDR2 SASEGT. CDR3 amino acids: CASSELGLPPYEQYV. DNA for the CDR3: TGTGCCAGCAGTGAATTAGGACTACCTCCCTACGAGCAGTACGTC.

V and J are TRBV10-1 and TRBJ1-1; D not certain. Germline CDR1 reads WNHNN; CDR2 reads SYGVQD (reference sequence). V lost 4 bases to trimming and J lost 4 bases, with 10 bases between them. The CDR3 runs to 13 residues. Here the CDR3 DNA reads TGCGCCAGCAGTGTGGCCCCCCGCACTGAAGCTTTCTTT. Protein sequence: CASSVAPRTEAFF.

This clonotype was recorded many times. V usage is TRBV5-1 and J usage is TRBJ1-1; D remains ambiguous. This CDR3 region has 13 residues. CDR1 SGHRS and CDR2 YFSETQ come from the germline V gene. V lost 3 bases and J lost 6, with 12 bases in between. The CDR3 here is CASSWAGTSEAFF. For the CDR3, the DNA is TGCGCCAGCAGCTGGGCGGGAACGTCTGAAGCTTTCTTT.

The CDR3 reads CASSRNRGSQSGELFF. The CDR3 nucleotides read TGTGCCAGCAGCCGTAACCGTGGTAGCCAGTCCGGGGAGCTGTTTTTT. The rearrangement uses TRBV4-2 and TRBJ2-2; no reliable D call. V shed 4 bases and J shed 6 bases, with 18 bases lying between them. The V gene's germline CDR1 is LGHNA and CDR2 YNFKEQ. The CDR3 length is 16 residues.

The gene calls are TRBV3-1 and TRBJ1-1, with D maybe TRBD1 (5 bases). The CDR3 runs to 13 residues. The germline V gene encodes CDR1 LGHDT and CDR2 YNNKEL (reference sequence). The germline V and J ends were trimmed by 0 bases and 11 bases, with 13 bases remaining between them. The CDR3 region is CASSQEGRREAFF. The CDR3, as DNA: TGTGCCAGCAGCCAAGAGGGACGTAGGGAGGCTTTCTTT. The entire variable domain, with the rest obtained from reference TRBV3-1 and TRBJ1-1, is as follows: DTAVSQTPKYLVTQMGNDKSIKCEQNLGHDTMYWYKQDSKKFLKIMFSYNNKELIINETVPNRFSPKSPDKAHLNLHINSLELGDSAVYFCASSQEGRREAFFGQGTRLTVV.

This clonotype was picked up many times. This rearrangement joins TRBV20-1 to TRBJ1-5; 8 nucleotides match TRBD1. CDR1 and CDR2 (germline): DFQATT, SNEGSKA (reference sequence). Trimming cost V 2 bases and J 7 bases; bases outside gene matches: 1. CDR3 size: 12 residues. Here the CDR3 DNA reads TGCAGTGCTAGACCAGGGGGCCAGCCCCAGCATTTT. As protein: CSARPGGQPQHF.

This clonotype has at least ten counts. The V call is TRBV7-2, the J call TRBJ1-1, with 7 bases fitting TRBD1. Germline V CDR1 and CDR2: SGHTA, FQGNSA. The CDR3 extends over 14 amino acids. V lost 4 bases to trimming and J lost 12 bases; unmatched junction nucleotides: 14. CDR3 bases: TGTGCCAGCAGCTCCAACTGGGGGGACAGCTCACCTTTCTTT. It is translated as CASSSNWGDSSPFF.

This clonotype came up many times. The rearrangement joins TRBV6-5 to TRBJ2-7; the match to TRBD1 covers 8 bases. The V gene's germline CDR1 is MNHEY and CDR2 SVGAGI. V gave up 3 bases and J gave up 3 bases; unmatched junction bases: 4. CDR3 length: 14 amino acids. The CDR3 coding sequence is TGTGCCAGCAGTTATTCCGGACAGGGCTACGAGCAGTACGTC. Residues: CASSYSGQGYEQYV.

This clonotype was observed at least ten times. The rearrangement links TRBV7-2 to TRBJ1-5; tentatively, D is TRBD1 (6 bases). V was shortened by 2 bases and J by 2 bases, with 16 bases between the two germline ends. The CDR3 runs to 17 residues. Germline values: CDR1 SGHTA, CDR2 FQGNSA. The CDR3 nucleotides are TGTGCCAGCAGCTTATGGGGACAAGGGGGACGCAATCAGCCCCAGCATTTT. Translated, it gives CASSLWGQGGRNQPQHF.

Of note for this clonotype: A much larger clone lies a single base off, so this may be a read error. CDR3 sequence: CAGSLRGQGYGYTF. CDR3 coding DNA: TGCGCCGGCAGCTTACGCGGACAGGGATACGGCTACACCTTC. This chain links TRBV5-1 with TRBJ1-2; TRBD1 matches 8 bases. Germline CDR1 is SGHRS and CDR2 is YFSETQ. This CDR3 has 14 amino acids.

This clonotype was seen only a few times. V usage is TRBV20-1 and J usage is TRBJ1-2; TRBD1 matches at 8 bases. After removal of 5 bases from V and 7 bases from J, the junction contained 9 bases not matched to a gene. Germline CDR1 DFQATT, CDR2 SNEGSKA (reference sequence). There are 13 residues in the CDR3. CDR3 region: CSAPQGASGGYTF. For the CDR3, the DNA is TGCAGTGCTCCGCAGGGGGCTTCTGGTGGCTACACCTTC.

This clonotype was seen ten or more times. J is TRBJ2-1 and V is TRBV20-1; D is unresolved. Germline CDR1 and CDR2: DFQATT and SNEGSKA (reference sequence). Deletions cut 5 bases from V and 5 bases from J, with 10 bases between. The CDR3 has 12 residues. The CDR3 sequence: CSASLWDNEQFF. CDR3 coding DNA: TGCAGTGCTTCCCTTTGGGACAATGAGCAGTTCTTC.

This chain joins TRBV4-3 and TRBJ1-2, with a weak D call TRBD1 (6 bases). This CDR3 is 14 amino acids long. The germline V gene has CDR1 LGHNA and CDR2 YSLEER. The ends were cut back, 0 bases at V and 7 bases at J, with 12 bases in the middle. In DNA, the CDR3 is TGCGCCAGCAGCCAAGATACAGGGCGAGGTGGCTACACCTTC. Residues: CASSQDTGRGGYTF.

This clonotype was observed at least ten times. The V gene is TRBV29-1, the J gene TRBJ1-1, with D possibly matching TRBD1 (5 bases). The CDR3 runs to 14 residues. Trimming removed 2 bases at V and 6 bases at J, with 16 bases between. CDR1 is SQVTM and CDR2 is ANQGSEA in the germline V gene. CDR3 in DNA: TGCAGCGTTGAACCAGGTCGGGGGTACTCTGAAGCTTTCTTT. Translating gives CSVEPGRGYSEAFF.

This clonotype was counted ten times or more. This sequence joins TRBV7-2 and TRBJ2-3; possibly TRBD2 for D (6 bases). The CDR3 is made up of 15 amino acids. Trimming cost V 2 bases and J 3 bases, with 12 bases left between them. The germline gives CDR1 SGHTA, CDR2 FQGNSA. The CDR3 nucleotides are TGTGCCAGCAGCTTAATGGGACTGGCAACAGATACGCAGTATTTT. Encoded protein: CASSLMGLATDTQYF.

There are many counts of this clonotype. The DNA of the CDR3 is TGCAGTGCTATGTCTCTCCAGAGGGCGAACACCGGGGAGCTGTTTTTT. Translated: CSAMSLQRANTGELFF. The chain carries TRBV20-1 and TRBJ2-2, with D perhaps matching TRBD2 (5 bases). The germline CDR1 and CDR2 sequences are DFQATT and SNEGSKA (reference sequence). This CDR3 has 16 residues. The ends were cut back, 4 bases at V and 0 bases at J, with 15 bases in the middle.

The chain links TRBV10-1 to TRBJ2-3; D not certain. This CDR3 has 16 residues. Germline V lookup: CDR1 WNHNN, CDR2 SYGVQD (reference sequence). V was cut by 0 bases and J by 0 bases, with 10 bases left in between. The CDR3: CASSESGRTSTDTQYF. The CDR3 region has the DNA TGCGCCAGCAGTGAGTCAGGCAGAACTAGCACAGATACGCAGTATTTT.

This clonotype was counted once. J is TRBJ1-1 and V is TRBV7-9; maybe TRBD1 (5 bases). The V end was cut by 5 bases, the J end by 5 bases, with 18 bases between. The CDR3 sequence is 15 residues long. From germline, CDR1 is SEHNR and CDR2 FQNEAQ (reference sequence). For the CDR3, the DNA is TGTGCCAGCAGCAAACCGGGACTGGCGGGGACTGAAGCTTTCTTT. Its translation is CASSKPGLAGTEAFF.

This clonotype was counted a single time. This chain joins TRBV7-2 and TRBJ1-2; D gene unclear. The CDR3 extends over 14 amino acids. V lost 5 bases and J 4 bases, leaving 14 bases between the germline ends. Germline CDR1 SGHTA, CDR2 FQGNSA. CDR3 residues: CASSPVKGGYGYTF. CDR3 DNA sequence: TGTGCCAGCAGCCCCGTAAAGGGTGGCTATGGCTACACCTTC.

This clonotype has at least ten counts. This rearrangement joins TRBV20-1 to TRBJ2-2, with 8 bases fitting TRBD1. Germline V lookup: CDR1 DFQATT, CDR2 SNEGSKA (reference sequence). The V and J ends lost 4 bases and 7 bases, in that order; junction bases with no gene match: 11. The CDR3 covers 15 residues. CDR3 sequence (DNA): TGCAGTGCTAAAGGCGGGCAGGGGGCATTCGGGGAGCTGTTTTTT. Residues: CSAKGGQGAFGELFF.

V gene TRBV20-1 combines with J gene TRBJ2-5, with 11 bases aligning to TRBD2. CDR1 and CDR2 (germline): DFQATT, SNEGSKA (reference sequence). The CDR3 covers 14 residues. Losses at the gene ends were 5 bases for V and 4 bases for J; bases not matched to a gene: 6. CDR3 region: CSALGLAGAETQYF. CDR3 nucleotides: TGCAGTGCTCTCGGACTAGCGGGTGCAGAGACCCAGTACTTC.

At least ten counts were recorded for this clonotype. The V and J genes are TRBV29-1 and TRBJ2-3, with D possibly TRBD2 on 6 matching bases. From germline, CDR1 is SQVTM and CDR2 ANQGSEA. The CDR3 contains 16 residues. V dropped 6 bases and J dropped 0 bases, with 19 bases sitting between them. The CDR3 nucleotides are TGCAGCGTCCACGTATTCGGGGGTTCTAGCACAGATACGCAGTATTTT. It is translated as CSVHVFGGSSTDTQYF.

The chain has TRBV6-2 or TRBV6-3 and TRBJ1-5; a weak D match, TRBD1 (5 bases). This CDR3 region has 21 residues. Germline assignment: CDR1 MNHEY and CDR2 SVGEGT. Between the trimmed V and J ends, which lost 3 bases and 0 bases, there was a span of 27 bases. CDR3 coding DNA: TGTGCCAGCAGTTATACCAGCCCGACCGGTGGGGGTTTGTATAGCAATCAGCCCCAGCATTTT. Protein product: CASSYTSPTGGGLYSNQPQHF.

This clonotype was observed many times. V is TRBV20-1 and J is TRBJ2-3, with 11 bases identical to TRBD2. This CDR3 has 15 amino acids. The ends lost 6 bases at V and 2 bases at J; junction bases unmatched: 7. Germline lookup yields CDR1 DFQATT and CDR2 SNEGSKA (reference sequence). As DNA, the CDR3 is TGCAGTGCCCGAGGACTAGCGGGTATCACAGATACGCAGTATTTT. Residues: CSARGLAGITDTQYF.

This clonotype was observed a few times. The V gene is TRBV7-4, the J gene TRBJ2-3; TRBD2 aligns across 7 bases. Per germline, CDR1 SGHVT and CDR2 SQSDAQ. The CDR3 extends over 16 amino acids. With 1 base clipped from V and 6 bases from J, the junction kept 10 bases outside the gene matches. As DNA, the CDR3 is TGTGCCAGCAGCTTAGGGGGAGGGGCCCTCGGGGATACGCAGTATTTT. It yields the protein CASSLGGGALGDTQYF.

The chain's CDR3 is CASSAGDRGGNQPQHF. In DNA, the CDR3 is TGTGCCAGCAGCGCTGGGGACAGGGGTGGCAATCAGCCCCAGCATTTT. The chain employs TRBV7-9 and TRBJ1-5; 10 bases are shared with TRBD1. CDR1 SEHNR and CDR2 FQNEAQ come from the germline V gene (reference sequence). There are 16 residues in the CDR3. J lost 2 bases, V lost 5 bases, and 6 bases had no gene match.

This clonotype was picked up many times. The chain links TRBV12-3 or TRBV12-4 to TRBJ2-3; D assignment may be TRBD1 or TRBD2 (6 bases each). The CDR3 covers 14 residues. The V end was cut by 1 base, the J end by 5 bases, with 10 bases between. The CDR3 reads CASSLGGGRDTQYF. CDR3 DNA: TGTGCCAGCAGTTTAGGAGGGGGGCGAGATACGCAGTATTTT.

This chain joins TRBV28 and TRBJ2-3; 15 nucleotides agree with TRBD2. The CDR3 is 19 amino acids. The germline gives CDR1 MDHEN, CDR2 SYDVKM. With 5 bases clipped from V and 0 bases from J, the junction kept 9 bases outside the gene matches. The CDR3 nucleotides read TGTGCCAGCAGTCCAGGGACTAGCGGGGGGCAGACTAGCACAGATACGCAGTATTTT. It is translated as CASSPGTSGGQTSTDTQYF.